Presented here are 15 T cell receptor beta chains from one specimen sequenced in a study of CD8+ T cells in alopecia areata. Extracted RNA was reverse transcribed, and the resulting cDNA served as sequencing template. The assay was immunoSEQ multiplex PCR, and TCRdb's table has in-frame clones only and misses some. The top ten hold under 20% of the sample, which has about 130,000 clones, about 50% seen once. Here the sequenced sample was CD8+ T cells sorted from blood, taken at week 0. These receptor sequences come from a human donor with alopecia areata.

The CDR3 loop reads CASSLQEGGETQYF. The DNA for the CDR3 is TGTGCCAGCAGTTTACAGGAAGGAGGTGAGACCCAGTACTTC. The V call is TRBV25-1, the J call TRBJ2-5; D tentatively fits TRBD1 or TRBD2 (5 bases each). Trimming removed 5 bases at V and 5 bases at J, with 15 bases between. Germline V gene data show CDR1 as MGHDK and CDR2 as SYGVNS. The CDR3 runs 14 residues.

This sequence joins TRBV30 and TRBJ1-1; unclear D gene. The CDR3 has 12 residues. The V end lost 0 bases, the J end lost 4 bases, and 6 bases lay between the germline ends. Germline loops: CDR1 GTSNPN, CDR2 SVGIG (reference sequence). The CDR3 is CAWSVQLTEAFF. The CDR3 region has the DNA TGTGCCTGGAGTGTACAACTCACTGAAGCTTTCTTT.

CDR3 protein: CASSFRNGQPQHF. The DNA of the CDR3 is TGTGCCAGCAGCTTCAGGAACGGTCAGCCCCAGCATTTT. The rearrangement uses TRBV7-9 and TRBJ1-5; D is undetermined. Per the germline V gene, CDR1 is SEHNR and CDR2 is FQNEAQ (reference sequence). V shed 3 bases and J shed 6 bases, with 9 bases lying between them. The CDR3 extends over 13 amino acids. The full variable domain, with the rest looked up from reference TRBV7-9 and TRBJ1-5, is DTGVSQNPRHKITKRGQNVTFRCDPISEHNRLYWYRQTLGQGPEFLTYFQNEAQLEKSRLLSDRFSAERPKGSFSTLEIQRTEQGDSAMYLCASSFRNGQPQHFGDGTRLSIL.

The chain has TRBV11-2 and TRBJ2-5, with no clear D. The length of the CDR3 is 13 residues. Germline values: CDR1 SGHAT, CDR2 FQNNGV. V was trimmed by 6 bases and J by 6 bases, leaving 14 bases between them. The CDR3 here is CASRQIARKTQYF. For the CDR3, the DNA is TGTGCCAGCAGGCAAATAGCTAGGAAGACCCAGTACTTC.

CDR3 in DNA: TGTGCCAGCAGCGAGCGGGGCGCAGGGGCCAACGTCCTGACTTTC. Translated, it gives CASSERGAGANVLTF. This sequence joins TRBV11-2 and TRBJ2-6, with 7 bases aligning to TRBD2. The V gene's germline CDR1 is SGHAT and CDR2 FQNNGV. The CDR3 is 15 amino acids. The junction had 5 bases not matched to a gene; V was cut back by 5 bases and J by 4 bases.

The chain links TRBV2 to TRBJ2-5, with TRBD2 matching over 8 bases. Germline V gene sequence: CDR1 SNHLY, CDR2 FYNNEI. The CDR3 is 14 residues long. The V and J ends lost 4 bases and 4 bases, in that order; junction bases with no gene match: 5. CDR3 coding DNA: TGTGCCAGCAGTGGGGCGGGGGGTCCAGAGACCCAGTACTTC. This sequence encodes CASSGAGGPETQYF.

This clone was recorded only once. V usage is TRBV29-1 and J usage is TRBJ2-5; D unclear. The V end lost 2 bases, the J end lost 1 base, and 8 bases lay between the germline ends. This CDR3 is built from 13 residues. From germline, CDR1 is SQVTM and CDR2 ANQGSEA. CDR3 protein: CSVELGGQETQYF. The CDR3 bases are TGCAGCGTTGAACTGGGTGGCCAAGAGACCCAGTACTTC. The full variable domain, completed using reference TRBV29-1 and TRBJ2-5, is SAVISQKPSRDICQRGTSLTIQCQVDSQVTMMFWYRQQPGQSLTLIATANQGSEATYESGFVIDKFPISRPNLTFSTLTVSNMSPEDSSIYLCSVELGGQETQYFGPGTRLLVL.

The count of this clone is one. This rearrangement joins TRBV7-9 to TRBJ1-2; D gene uncertain. The V gene lost 1 base and the J gene lost 2 bases, with 11 bases spanning the gap. CDR1 and CDR2 (germline): SEHNR, FQNEAQ (reference sequence). This CDR3 comprises 15 residues. CDR3 DNA sequence: TGTGCCAGCAGCTTAGGAGTGGCGGGGAACTATGGCTACACCTTC. Its protein is CASSLGVAGNYGYTF. Using reference TRBV7-9 and TRBJ1-2 for the parts outside the CDR3, the full variable domain is DTGVSQNPRHKITKRGQNVTFRCDPISEHNRLYWYRQTLGQGPEFLTYFQNEAQLEKSRLLSDRFSAERPKGSFSTLEIQRTEQGDSAMYLCASSLGVAGNYGYTFGSGTRLTVV.

This clone was observed a few times. This sequence joins TRBV19 and TRBJ2-1; TRBD2 matches at 9 bases. Germline V CDR1 and CDR2: LNHDA, SQIVND (reference sequence). This CDR3 is built from 15 residues. J lost 4 bases, V lost 6 bases, and 7 bases had no gene match. The CDR3 nucleotides read TGTGCCAGTAGCATCCCAGCGGGAGGTTACAATGAGCAGTTCTTC. Translation: CASSIPAGGYNEQFF. Full variable domain (missing parts from reference TRBV19 and TRBJ2-1): DGGITQSPKYLFRKEGQNVTLSCEQNLNHDAMYWYRQDPGQGLRLIYYSQIVNDFQKGDIAEGYSVSREKKESFPLTVTSAQKNPTAFYLCASSIPAGGYNEQFFGPGTRLTVL.

This chain connects TRBV30 to TRBJ2-2, with D unclear. The CDR3 loop spans 12 amino acids. CDR1 is GTSNPN and CDR2 is SVGIG in the germline V gene (reference sequence). Trimming took 3 bases from V and 5 from J, leaving 7 bases between them. The DNA of the CDR3 is TGTGCCTGGAGCCCCGCGACCGGGGAGCTGTTTTTT. Residues: CAWSPATGELFF.

This clone was counted between two and nine times. The J gene is TRBJ2-1, the V gene TRBV12-5, with no clear D. Per germline, CDR1 LGHNT and CDR2 FRNRAP. Trimming pared 7 bases from V and 5 bases from J, leaving 6 bases between. This CDR3 contains 11 residues. The CDR3 sequence: CASAPNNEQFF. In DNA, the CDR3 is TGTGCTAGTGCCCCCAACAATGAGCAGTTCTTC.

The rearrangement uses TRBV2 and TRBJ1-1; 7 positions match TRBD1. V was clipped by 11 bases and J by 4 bases; unmatched bases: 10. This CDR3 contains 13 residues. Germline assignment: CDR1 SNHLY and CDR2 FYNNEI. The CDR3 DNA sequence: TGTGCCGGCTGGACAGGCCTTGGCACTGAAGCTTTCTTT. Its translation: CAGWTGLGTEAFF.

The rearrangement joins TRBV27 to TRBJ1-2; 8 nucleotides align to TRBD1. This CDR3 is built from 15 residues. Germline V gene data show CDR1 as MNHEY and CDR2 as SMNVEV (reference sequence). The J segment lost 4 bases and the V segment lost 5 bases, leaving 9 bases of the junction unmatched. The CDR3 region has the DNA TGTGCCAGCAGTCCCGGGACAGGTATATCCTATGGCTACACCTTC. The encoded protein is CASSPGTGISYGYTF.

The genes are TRBV15 and TRBJ2-2; 8 bases are shared with TRBD1. Germline V CDR1 and CDR2: LNHNV, YYDKDF (reference sequence). The V segment lost 4 bases and the J segment 7 bases; nucleotides outside the gene matches: 5. The CDR3 extends over 14 amino acids. CDR3 in amino acids: CATSKGQDDGELFF. As DNA, the CDR3 is TGTGCCACCAGCAAGGGACAGGACGACGGGGAGCTGTTTTTT.

The CDR3 DNA follows: TGTGCCAGCAGCTTAGAAGGGGATGGCTACACCTTC. Translating it yields CASSLEGDGYTF. V is TRBV7-9 and J is TRBJ1-2, with a possible D match to TRBD1 (5 bases). The CDR3 has 12 amino acids. The V gene lost 1 base and the J gene lost 6 bases, with 6 bases spanning the gap. Germline CDR1 SEHNR, CDR2 FQNEAQ (reference sequence).